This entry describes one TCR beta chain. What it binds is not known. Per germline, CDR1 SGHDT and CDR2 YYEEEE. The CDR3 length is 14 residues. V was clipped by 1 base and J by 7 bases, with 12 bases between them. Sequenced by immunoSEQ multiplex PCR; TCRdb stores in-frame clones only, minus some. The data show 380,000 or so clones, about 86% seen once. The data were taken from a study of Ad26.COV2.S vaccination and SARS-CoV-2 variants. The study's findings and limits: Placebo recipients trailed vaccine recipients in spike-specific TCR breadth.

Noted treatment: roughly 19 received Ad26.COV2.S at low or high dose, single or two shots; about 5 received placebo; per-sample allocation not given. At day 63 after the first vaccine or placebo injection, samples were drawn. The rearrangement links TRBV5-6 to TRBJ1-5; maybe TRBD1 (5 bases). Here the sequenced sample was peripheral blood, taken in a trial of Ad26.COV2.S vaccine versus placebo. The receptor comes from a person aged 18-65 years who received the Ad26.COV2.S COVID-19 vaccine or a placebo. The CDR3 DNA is TGTGCCAGCAGCTTGTCTACAGGCCGACAGCCCCAGCATTTT. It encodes CASSLSTGRQPQHF.